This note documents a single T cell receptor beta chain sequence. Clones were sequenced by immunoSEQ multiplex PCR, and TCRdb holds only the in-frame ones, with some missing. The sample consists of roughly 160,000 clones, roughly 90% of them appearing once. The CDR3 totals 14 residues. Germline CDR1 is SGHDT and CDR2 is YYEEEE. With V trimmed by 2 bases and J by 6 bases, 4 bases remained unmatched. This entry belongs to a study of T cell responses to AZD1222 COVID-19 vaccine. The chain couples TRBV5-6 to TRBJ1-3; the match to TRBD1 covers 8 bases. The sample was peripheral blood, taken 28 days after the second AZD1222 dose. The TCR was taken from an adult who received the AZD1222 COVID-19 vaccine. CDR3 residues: CASSLQGGENTIYF. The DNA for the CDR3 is TGTGCCAGCAGCTTACAGGGGGGCGAAAACACCATATATTTT.